The clone carrying this T cell receptor beta chain was seen repeatedly, ten times or more. Time point specified: after trial treatment. Treatment of the sample: LDRT plus nivolumab, ipilimumab, low-dose cyclophosphamide and aspirin (RACIN trial). This sample is drawn from a study of low-dose radiotherapy and immunotherapy resistance in tumors. The overall study: Cohort 2 was treated with 1 Gy per fraction every two weeks, amounting to 13 Gy across 26 weeks.

There are 12 residues in the CDR3. The germline gives CDR1 PRHDT, CDR2 FYEKMQ (reference sequence). V shed 6 bases and J 8 bases; nucleotides not matched to a gene: 7. Alpha- and beta-chain coverage of first-strand cDNA came from TRAV- and TRBV-specific primers. Both a constant-region primer and a V-primer adapter served to amplify TCRs across roughly 22 PCR cycles. TCRdb independently ran MiXCR on the reads; one entry per CDR3 protein. Among roughly 100,000 distinct CDR3 sequences listed, around 20% were seen once. The sequence came from a female donor with ovarian cancer. Sample: PBMCs, taken after low-dose radiotherapy plus immunotherapy. V and J are TRBV13 and TRBJ2-7; 7 nucleotides agree with TRBD2. The DNA for the CDR3 is TGTGCCAGCAGGGCGGGAGATGCTCAGCAGTACTTC. Its translation: CASRAGDAQQYF.